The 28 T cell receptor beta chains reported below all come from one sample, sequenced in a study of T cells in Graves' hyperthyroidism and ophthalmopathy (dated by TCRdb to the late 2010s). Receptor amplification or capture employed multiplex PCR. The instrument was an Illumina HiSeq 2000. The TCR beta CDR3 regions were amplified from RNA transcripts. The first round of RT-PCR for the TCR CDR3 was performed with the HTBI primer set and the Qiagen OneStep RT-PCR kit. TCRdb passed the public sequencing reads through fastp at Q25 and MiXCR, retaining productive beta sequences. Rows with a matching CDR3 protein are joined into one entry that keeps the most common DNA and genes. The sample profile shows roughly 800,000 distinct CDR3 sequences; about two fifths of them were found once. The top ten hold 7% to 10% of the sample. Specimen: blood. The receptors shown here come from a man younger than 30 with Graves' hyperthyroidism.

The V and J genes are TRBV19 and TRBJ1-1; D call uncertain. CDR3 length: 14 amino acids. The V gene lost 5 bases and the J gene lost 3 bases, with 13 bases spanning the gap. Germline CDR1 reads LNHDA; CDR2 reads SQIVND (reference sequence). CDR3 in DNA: TGTGCCAGTAGTTCTCAGAGTACCCACACTGAAGCTTTCTTT. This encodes CASSSQSTHTEAFF.

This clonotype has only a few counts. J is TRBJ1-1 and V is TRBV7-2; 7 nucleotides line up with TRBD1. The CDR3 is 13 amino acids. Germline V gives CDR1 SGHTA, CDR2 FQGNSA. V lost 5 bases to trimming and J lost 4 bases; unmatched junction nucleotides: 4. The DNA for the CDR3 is TGTGCCAGCAGCAGGACAGGTCGCACTGAAGCTTTCTTT. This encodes CASSRTGRTEAFF.

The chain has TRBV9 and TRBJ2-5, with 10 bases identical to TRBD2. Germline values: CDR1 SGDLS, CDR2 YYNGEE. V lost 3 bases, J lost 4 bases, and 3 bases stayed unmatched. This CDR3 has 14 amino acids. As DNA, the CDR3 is TGTGCCAGCAGCGCCCGACTAGCGGGAGAGACCCAGTACTTC. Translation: CASSARLAGETQYF.

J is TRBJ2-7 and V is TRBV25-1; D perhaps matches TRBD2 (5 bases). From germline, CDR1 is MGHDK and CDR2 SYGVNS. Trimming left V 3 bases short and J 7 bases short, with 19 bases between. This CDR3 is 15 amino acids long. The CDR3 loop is CASSEPGLTYNEQYF. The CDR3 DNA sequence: TGTGCCAGCAGTGAGCCCGGACTGACTTACAATGAGCAGTACTTC.

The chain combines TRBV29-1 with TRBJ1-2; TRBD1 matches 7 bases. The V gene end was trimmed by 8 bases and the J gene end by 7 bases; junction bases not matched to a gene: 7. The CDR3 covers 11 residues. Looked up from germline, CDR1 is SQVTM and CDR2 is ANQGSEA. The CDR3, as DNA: TGCAGCACCCGACAGGGTGCTGGCTACACCTTC. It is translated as CSTRQGAGYTF.

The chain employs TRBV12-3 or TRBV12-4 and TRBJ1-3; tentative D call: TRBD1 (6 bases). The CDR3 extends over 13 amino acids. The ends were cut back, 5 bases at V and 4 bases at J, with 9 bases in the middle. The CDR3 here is CASSQGLGNTIYF. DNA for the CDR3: TGTGCCAGCAGTCAGGGGCTGGGAAACACCATATATTTT.

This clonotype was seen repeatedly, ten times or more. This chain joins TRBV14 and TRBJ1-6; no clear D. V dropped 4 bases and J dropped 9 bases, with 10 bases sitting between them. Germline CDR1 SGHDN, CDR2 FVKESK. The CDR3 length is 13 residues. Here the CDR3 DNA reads TGTGCCAGCAGCCGTTCGGTTGGTTCACCCCTCCACTTT. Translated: CASSRSVGSPLHF.

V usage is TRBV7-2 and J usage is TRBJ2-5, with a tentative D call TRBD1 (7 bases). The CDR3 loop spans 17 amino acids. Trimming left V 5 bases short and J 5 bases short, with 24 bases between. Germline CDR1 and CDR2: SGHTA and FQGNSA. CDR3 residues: CASSPSRERGPGETQYF. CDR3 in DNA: TGTGCCAGCAGCCCCAGTCGGGAGAGGGGGCCGGGCGAGACCCAGTACTTC.

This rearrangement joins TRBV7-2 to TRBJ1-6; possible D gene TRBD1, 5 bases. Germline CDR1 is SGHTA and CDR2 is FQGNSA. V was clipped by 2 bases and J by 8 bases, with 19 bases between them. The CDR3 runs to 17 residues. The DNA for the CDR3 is TGTGCCAGCAGCTTATTCGAGGGGCGCCGCGTGGATTCACCCCTCCACTTT. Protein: CASSLFEGRRVDSPLHF.

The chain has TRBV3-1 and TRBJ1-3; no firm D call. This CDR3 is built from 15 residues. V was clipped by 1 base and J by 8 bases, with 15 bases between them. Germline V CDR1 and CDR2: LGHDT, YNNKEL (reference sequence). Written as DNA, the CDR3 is TGTGCCAGCAGCCAAGGTGGAGGTGGAACGGACACCATATATTTT. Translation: CASSQGGGGTDTIYF.

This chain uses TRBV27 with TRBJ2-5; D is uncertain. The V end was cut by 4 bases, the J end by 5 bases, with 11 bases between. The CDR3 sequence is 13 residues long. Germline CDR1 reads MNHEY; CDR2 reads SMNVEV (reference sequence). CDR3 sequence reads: CASSSELTETQYF. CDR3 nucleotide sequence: TGTGCCAGCAGTTCCGAGCTTACGGAGACCCAGTACTTC.

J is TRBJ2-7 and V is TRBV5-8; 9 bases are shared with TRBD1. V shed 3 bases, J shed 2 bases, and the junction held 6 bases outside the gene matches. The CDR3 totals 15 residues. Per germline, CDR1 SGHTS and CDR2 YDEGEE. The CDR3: CASSWGQGVAYEQYF. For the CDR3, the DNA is TGTGCCAGCAGCTGGGGACAGGGAGTCGCCTACGAGCAGTACTTC.

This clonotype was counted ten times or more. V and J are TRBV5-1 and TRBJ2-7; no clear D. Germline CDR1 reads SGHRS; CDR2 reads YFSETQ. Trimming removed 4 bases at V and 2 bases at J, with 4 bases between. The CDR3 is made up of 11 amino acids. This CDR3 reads CASSIAYEQYF. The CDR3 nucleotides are TGCGCCAGCAGCATAGCCTACGAGCAGTACTTC.

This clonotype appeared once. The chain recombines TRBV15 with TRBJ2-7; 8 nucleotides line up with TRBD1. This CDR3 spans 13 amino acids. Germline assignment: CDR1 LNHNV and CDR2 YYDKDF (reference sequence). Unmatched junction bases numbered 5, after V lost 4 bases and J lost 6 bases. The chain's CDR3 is CATSIETGVEQYF. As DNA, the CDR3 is TGTGCCACCAGCATAGAGACAGGGGTCGAGCAGTACTTC.

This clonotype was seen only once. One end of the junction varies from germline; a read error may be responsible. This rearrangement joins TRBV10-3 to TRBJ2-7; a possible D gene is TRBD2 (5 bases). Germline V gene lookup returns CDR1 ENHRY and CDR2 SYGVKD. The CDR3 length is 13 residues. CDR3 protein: CAISEPPGSGRFF. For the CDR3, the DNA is TGTGCCATCAGTGAGCCCCCAGGAAGCGGAAGGTTCTTC.

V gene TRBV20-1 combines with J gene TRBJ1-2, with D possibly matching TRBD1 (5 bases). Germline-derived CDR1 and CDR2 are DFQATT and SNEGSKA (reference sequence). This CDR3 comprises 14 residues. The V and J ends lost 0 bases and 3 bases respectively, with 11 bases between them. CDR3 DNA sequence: TGCAGTGCTAGAGAAAGGGCGGGGGACTATGGCTACACCTTC. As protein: CSARERAGDYGYTF.

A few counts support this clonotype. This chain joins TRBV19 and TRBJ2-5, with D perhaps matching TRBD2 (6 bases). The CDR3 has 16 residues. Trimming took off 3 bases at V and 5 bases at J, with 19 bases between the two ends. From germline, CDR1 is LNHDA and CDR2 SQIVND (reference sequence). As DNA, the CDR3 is TGTGCCAGTAGTATCGGAGGGCTCGGCGGCGGGGAGACCCAGTACTTC. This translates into CASSIGGLGGGETQYF.

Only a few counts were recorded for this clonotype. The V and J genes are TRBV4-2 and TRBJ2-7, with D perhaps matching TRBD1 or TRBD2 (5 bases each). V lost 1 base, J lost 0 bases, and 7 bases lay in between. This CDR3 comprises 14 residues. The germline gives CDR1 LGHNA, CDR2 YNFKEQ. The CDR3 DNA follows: TGTGCCAGCAGCCAAGTGGGGACCTCCTACGAGCAGTACTTC. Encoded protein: CASSQVGTSYEQYF.

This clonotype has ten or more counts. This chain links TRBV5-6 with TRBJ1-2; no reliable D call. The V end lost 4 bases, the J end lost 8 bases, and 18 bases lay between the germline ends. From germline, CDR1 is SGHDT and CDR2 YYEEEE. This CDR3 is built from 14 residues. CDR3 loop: CASSPEVGSGGYTF. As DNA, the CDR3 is TGTGCCAGCAGCCCCGAGGTTGGGTCTGGCGGCTACACCTTC.

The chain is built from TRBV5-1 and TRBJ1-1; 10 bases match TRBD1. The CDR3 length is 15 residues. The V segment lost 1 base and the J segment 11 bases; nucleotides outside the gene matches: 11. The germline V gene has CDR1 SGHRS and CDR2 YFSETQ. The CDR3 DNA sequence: TGCGCCAGCAGCTTGCTTCGGGACAGGGGCGGCGAGGCTTTCTTT. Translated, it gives CASSLLRDRGGEAFF.

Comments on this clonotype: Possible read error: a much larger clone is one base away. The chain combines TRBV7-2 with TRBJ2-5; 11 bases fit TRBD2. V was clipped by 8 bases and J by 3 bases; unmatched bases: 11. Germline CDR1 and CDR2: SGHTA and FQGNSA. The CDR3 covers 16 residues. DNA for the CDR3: TGTGCCAGCGGCGTAGGTGGGACTAGCGGCAAAGAGACCCAGTACTTC. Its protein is CASGVGGTSGKETQYF.

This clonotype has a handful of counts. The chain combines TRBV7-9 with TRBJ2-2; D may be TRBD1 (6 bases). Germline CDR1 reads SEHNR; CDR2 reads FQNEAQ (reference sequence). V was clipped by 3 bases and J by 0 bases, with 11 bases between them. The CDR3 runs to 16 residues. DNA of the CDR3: TGTGCCAGCAGCTTCACAGGGCTATCGAACACCGGGGAGCTGTTTTTT. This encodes CASSFTGLSNTGELFF. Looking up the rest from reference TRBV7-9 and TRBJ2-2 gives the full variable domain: DTGVSQNPRHKITKRGQNVTFRCDPISEHNRLYWYRQTLGQGPEFLTYFQNEAQLEKSRLLSDRFSAERPKGSFSTLEIQRTEQGDSAMYLCASSFTGLSNTGELFFGEGSRLTVL.

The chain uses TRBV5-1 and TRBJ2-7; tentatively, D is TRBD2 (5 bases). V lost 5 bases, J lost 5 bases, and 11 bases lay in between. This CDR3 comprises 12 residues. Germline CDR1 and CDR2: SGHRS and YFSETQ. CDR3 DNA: TGCGCCAGCAGACTAGTGCATGACGAGCAGTACTTC. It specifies CASRLVHDEQYF. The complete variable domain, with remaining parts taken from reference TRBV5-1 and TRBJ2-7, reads KAGVTQTPRYLIKTRGQQVTLSCSPISGHRSVSWYQQTPGQGLQFLFEYFSETQRNKGNFPGRFSGRQFSNSRSEMNVSTLELGDSALYLCASRLVHDEQYFGPGTRLTVT.

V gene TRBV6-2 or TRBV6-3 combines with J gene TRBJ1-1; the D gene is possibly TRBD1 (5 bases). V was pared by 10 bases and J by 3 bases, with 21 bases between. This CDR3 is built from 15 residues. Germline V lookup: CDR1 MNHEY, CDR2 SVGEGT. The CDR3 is CATLPIQVGDTEAFF. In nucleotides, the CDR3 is TGTGCCACCTTACCTATACAGGTTGGGGACACTGAAGCTTTCTTT.

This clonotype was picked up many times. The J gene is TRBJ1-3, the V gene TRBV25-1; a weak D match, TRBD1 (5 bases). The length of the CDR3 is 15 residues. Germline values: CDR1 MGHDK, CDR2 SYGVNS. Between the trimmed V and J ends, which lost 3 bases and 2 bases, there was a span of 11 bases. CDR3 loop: CASSDSGTAGNTIYF. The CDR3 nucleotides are TGTGCCAGCAGTGACTCCGGGACCGCTGGAAACACCATATATTTT.

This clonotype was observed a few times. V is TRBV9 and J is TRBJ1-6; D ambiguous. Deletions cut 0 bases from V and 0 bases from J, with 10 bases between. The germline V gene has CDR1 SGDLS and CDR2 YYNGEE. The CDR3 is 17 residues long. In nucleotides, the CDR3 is TGTGCCAGCAGCGTAGGTCCTGGGAGCTCCTATAATTCACCCCTCCACTTT. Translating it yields CASSVGPGSSYNSPLHF.

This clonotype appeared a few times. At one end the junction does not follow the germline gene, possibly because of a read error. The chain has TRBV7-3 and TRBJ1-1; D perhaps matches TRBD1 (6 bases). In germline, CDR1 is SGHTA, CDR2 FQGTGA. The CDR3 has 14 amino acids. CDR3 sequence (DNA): TGTGCCAGCAGTCCACAGGGAGCGAACACTGGAGCTTTCTTT. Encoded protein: CASSPQGANTGAFF.

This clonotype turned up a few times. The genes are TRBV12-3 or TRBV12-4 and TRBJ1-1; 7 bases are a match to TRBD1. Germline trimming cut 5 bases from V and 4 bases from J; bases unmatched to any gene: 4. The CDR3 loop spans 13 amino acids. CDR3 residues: CASSPTGLTEAFF. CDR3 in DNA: TGTGCCAGCAGTCCGACAGGGCTCACTGAAGCTTTCTTT.